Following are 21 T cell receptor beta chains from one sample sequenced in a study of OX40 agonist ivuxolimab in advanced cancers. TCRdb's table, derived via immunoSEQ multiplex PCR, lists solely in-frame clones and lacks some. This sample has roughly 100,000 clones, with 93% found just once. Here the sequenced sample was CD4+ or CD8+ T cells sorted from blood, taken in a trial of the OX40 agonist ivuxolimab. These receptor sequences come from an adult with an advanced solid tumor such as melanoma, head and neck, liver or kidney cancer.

The CDR3 DNA sequence: TGTGCCAGCAGTGGTCGGACACCCGAAGCTTTCTTT. It specifies CASSGRTPEAFF. This rearrangement joins TRBV2 to TRBJ1-1; D is perhaps TRBD1 (5 bases). Deletions cut 4 bases from V and 8 bases from J, with 11 bases between. Germline V gene lookup returns CDR1 SNHLY and CDR2 FYNNEI. The CDR3 extends over 12 amino acids.

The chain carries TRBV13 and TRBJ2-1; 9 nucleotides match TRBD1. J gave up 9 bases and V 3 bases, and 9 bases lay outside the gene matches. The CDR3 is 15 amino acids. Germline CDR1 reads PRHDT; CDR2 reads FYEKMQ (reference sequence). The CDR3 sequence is CASSFEGQGGSEQFF. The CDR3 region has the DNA TGTGCCAGCAGCTTTGAGGGACAGGGTGGTTCTGAGCAGTTCTTC.

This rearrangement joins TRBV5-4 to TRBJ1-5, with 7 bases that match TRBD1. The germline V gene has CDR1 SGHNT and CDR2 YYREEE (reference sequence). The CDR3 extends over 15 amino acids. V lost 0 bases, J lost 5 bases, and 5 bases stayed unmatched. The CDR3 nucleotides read TGTGCCAGCAGCTTGGACAGGGGATTTCATCAGCCCCAGCATTTT. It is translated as CASSLDRGFHQPQHF.

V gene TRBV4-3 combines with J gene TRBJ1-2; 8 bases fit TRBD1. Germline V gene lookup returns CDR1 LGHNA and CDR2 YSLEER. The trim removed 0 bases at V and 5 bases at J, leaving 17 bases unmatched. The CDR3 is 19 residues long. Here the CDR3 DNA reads TGCGCCAGCAGCCAAGATCTTAAGGATCGACAGGGGAGCAAGTATGGCTACACCTTC. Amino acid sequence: CASSQDLKDRQGSKYGYTF.

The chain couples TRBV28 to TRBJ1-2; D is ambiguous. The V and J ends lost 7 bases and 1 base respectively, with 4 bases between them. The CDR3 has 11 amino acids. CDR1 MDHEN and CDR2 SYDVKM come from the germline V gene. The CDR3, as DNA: TGTGCCAGCAAAAGTAACTATGGCTACACCTTC. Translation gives CASKSNYGYTF.

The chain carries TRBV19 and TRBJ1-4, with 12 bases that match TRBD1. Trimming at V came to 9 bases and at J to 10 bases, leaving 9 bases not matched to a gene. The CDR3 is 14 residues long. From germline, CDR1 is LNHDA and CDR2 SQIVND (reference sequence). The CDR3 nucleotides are TGTGCCAGACTGGGGACAGGGGGCTTGTTAAAACTGTTTTTT. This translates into CARLGTGGLLKLFF.

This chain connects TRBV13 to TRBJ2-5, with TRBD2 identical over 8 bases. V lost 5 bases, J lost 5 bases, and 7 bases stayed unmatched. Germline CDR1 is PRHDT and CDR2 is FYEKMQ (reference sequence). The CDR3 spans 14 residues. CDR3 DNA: TGTGCCAGCAGCCCCGGGAGGGGCGGGGAGACCCAGTACTTC. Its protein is CASSPGRGGETQYF.

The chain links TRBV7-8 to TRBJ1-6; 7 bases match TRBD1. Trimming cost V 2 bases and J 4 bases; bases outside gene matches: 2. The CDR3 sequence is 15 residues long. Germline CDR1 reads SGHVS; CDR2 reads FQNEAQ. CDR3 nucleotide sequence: TGTGCCAGCAGCTTATTGACAGGGTATAATTCACCCCTCCACTTT. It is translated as CASSLLTGYNSPLHF.

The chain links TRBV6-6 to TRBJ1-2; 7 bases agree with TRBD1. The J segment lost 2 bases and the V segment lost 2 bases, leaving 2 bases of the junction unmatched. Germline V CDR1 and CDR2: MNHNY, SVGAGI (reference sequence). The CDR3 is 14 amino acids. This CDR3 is CASSYPGQNYGYTF. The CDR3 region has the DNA TGTGCCAGCAGTTACCCGGGACAGAACTATGGCTACACCTTC.

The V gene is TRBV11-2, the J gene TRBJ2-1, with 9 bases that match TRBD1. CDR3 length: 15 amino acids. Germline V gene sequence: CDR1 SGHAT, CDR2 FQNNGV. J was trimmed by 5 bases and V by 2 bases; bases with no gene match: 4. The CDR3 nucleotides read TGTGCCAGCAGCTTACGTGGGACAGGGAACAATGAGCAGTTCTTC. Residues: CASSLRGTGNNEQFF.

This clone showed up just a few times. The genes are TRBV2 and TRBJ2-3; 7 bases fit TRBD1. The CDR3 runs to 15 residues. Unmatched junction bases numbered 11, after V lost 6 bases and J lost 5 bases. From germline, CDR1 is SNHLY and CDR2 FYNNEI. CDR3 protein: CASRVRGFPEDTQYF. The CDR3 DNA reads TGTGCCAGCAGGGTCAGGGGGTTTCCGGAAGATACGCAGTATTTT.

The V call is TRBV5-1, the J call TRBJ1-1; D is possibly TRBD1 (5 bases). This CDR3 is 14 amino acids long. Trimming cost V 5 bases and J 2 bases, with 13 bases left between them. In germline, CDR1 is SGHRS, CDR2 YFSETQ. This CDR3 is CASRSQGPNTEAFF. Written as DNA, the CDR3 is TGCGCCAGCAGGTCTCAGGGCCCTAACACTGAAGCTTTCTTT.

This CDR3 reads CASATQVPYEQYF. The CDR3 DNA reads as TGTGCCAGCGCCACACAGGTGCCCTACGAGCAGTACTTC. The chain links TRBV28 to TRBJ2-7, with D possibly being TRBD1 (5 bases). CDR3 length: 13 residues. Deletions cut 8 bases from V and 2 bases from J, with 13 bases between. Germline V gives CDR1 MDHEN, CDR2 SYDVKM.

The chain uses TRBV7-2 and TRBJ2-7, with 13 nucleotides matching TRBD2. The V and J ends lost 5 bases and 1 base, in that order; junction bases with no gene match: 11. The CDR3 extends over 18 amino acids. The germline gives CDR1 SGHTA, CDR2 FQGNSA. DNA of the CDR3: TGTGCCAGCAGCCCTGGACTAGCGGGAGAAGAGTTATCCTACGAGCAGTACGTC. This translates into CASSPGLAGEELSYEQYV.

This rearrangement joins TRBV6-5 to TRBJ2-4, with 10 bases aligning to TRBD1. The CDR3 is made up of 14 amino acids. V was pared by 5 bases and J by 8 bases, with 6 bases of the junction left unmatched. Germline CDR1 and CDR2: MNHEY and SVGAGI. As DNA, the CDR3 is TGTGCCAGCAGTAGTCGGACAGGGGGATACATTCAGTACTTC. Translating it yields CASSSRTGGYIQYF.

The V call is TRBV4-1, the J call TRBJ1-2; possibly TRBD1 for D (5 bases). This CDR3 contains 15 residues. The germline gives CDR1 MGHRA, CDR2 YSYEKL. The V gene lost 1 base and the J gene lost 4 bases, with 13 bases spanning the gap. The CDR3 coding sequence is TGCGCCAGCAGCCAAGTGGGCAGGGTTTCCTATGGCTACACCTTC. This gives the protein CASSQVGRVSYGYTF.

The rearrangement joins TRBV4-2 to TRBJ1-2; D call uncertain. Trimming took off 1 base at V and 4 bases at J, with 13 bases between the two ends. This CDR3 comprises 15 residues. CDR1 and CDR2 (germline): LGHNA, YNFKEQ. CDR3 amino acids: CASSQVPGIGYGYTF. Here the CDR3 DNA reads TGTGCCAGCAGCCAAGTCCCGGGAATTGGCTATGGCTACACCTTC.

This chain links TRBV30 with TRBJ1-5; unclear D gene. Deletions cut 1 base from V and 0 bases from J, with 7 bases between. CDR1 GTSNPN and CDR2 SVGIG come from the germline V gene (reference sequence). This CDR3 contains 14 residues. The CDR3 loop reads CAWSGAISNQPQHF. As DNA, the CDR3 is TGTGCCTGGAGTGGGGCCATTAGCAATCAGCCCCAGCATTTT.

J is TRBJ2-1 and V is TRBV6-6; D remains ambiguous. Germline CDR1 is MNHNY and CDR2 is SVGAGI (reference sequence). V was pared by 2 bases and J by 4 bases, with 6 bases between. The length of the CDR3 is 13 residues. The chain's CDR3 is CASSYGHYNEQFF. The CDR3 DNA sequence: TGTGCCAGCAGTTACGGGCATTACAATGAGCAGTTCTTC.

This CDR3 is CASSRDGTSGSTQYV. CDR3 nucleotides: TGTGCCAGCAGCCGAGATGGGACTAGCGGGAGCACGCAGTACGTC. This chain links TRBV5-5 with TRBJ2-7, with TRBD2 matching over 14 bases. CDR1 and CDR2 (germline): SGHKS, YYEKEE (reference sequence). V shed 4 bases, J shed 9 bases, and the junction held 9 bases outside the gene matches. The CDR3 has 15 residues.

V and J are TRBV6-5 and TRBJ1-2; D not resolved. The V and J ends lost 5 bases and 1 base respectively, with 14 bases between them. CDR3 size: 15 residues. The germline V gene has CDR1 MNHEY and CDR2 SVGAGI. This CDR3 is CASSILGRFNYGYTF. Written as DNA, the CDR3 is TGTGCCAGCAGTATTCTCGGGAGATTTAACTATGGCTACACCTTC.